A selection of T cell receptor beta chains follows, all from one sample in a study of T cell changes during pregnancy in multiple sclerosis. Some clones are missing from TCRdb's copy, which holds only in-frame ones; the method was immunoSEQ multiplex PCR. Among 40,000 to 45,000 clones listed, 85% to 95% were seen once. This material consisted of CD4+ T cells from peripheral blood mononuclear cells, taken in the third trimester of pregnancy. Every receptor here comes from a female donor with multiple sclerosis, enrolled in a pregnancy study. Each CDR3 is given with its conserved first and last residue. The order of the fields is D gene, clone size, V gene, J gene, CDR3 protein, CDR3 DNA. A D gene is named only where the DNA matches it firmly. Expanded clones get a size class; other rows say once, few or many, or leave the size out.

D gene: NA; clone size: NA; V gene: TRBV6-6; J gene: TRBJ1-5; CDR3 protein: CASSRGQSNQPQHF; CDR3 DNA: TGTGCCAGCAGTCGCGGCCAGAGCAATCAGCCCCAGCATTTT
D gene: NA; clone size: few; V gene: TRBV27; J gene: TRBJ2-7; CDR3 protein: CASSMGRAYEQYF; CDR3 DNA: TGTGCCAGCAGTATGGGCAGGGCCTACGAGCAGTACTTC
D gene: TRBD2; clone size: once; V gene: TRBV5-1; J gene: TRBJ2-1; CDR3 protein: CASSFSSGGNEQFF; CDR3 DNA: TGCGCCAGCAGCTTCAGTAGCGGGGGAAATGAGCAGTTCTTC
D gene: TRBD1; clone size: NA; V gene: TRBV27; J gene: TRBJ2-5; CDR3 protein: CASSSTGTGGRETQYF; CDR3 DNA: TGTGCCAGCAGTTCGACCGGGACAGGGGGGAGGGAGACCCAGTACTTC
D gene: NA; clone size: NA; V gene: TRBV5-1; J gene: TRBJ1-4; CDR3 protein: CASSGDGHEDEKLFF; CDR3 DNA: TGCGCCAGCAGCGGTGATGGGCATGAAGATGAAAAACTGTTTTTT
D gene: NA; clone size: NA; V gene: TRBV19; J gene: TRBJ1-1; CDR3 protein: CASSIAPPSIGTEAFF; CDR3 DNA: TGTGCCAGTAGTATAGCCCCACCATCAATCGGCACTGAAGCTTTCTTT
D gene: TRBD1; clone size: NA; V gene: TRBV28; J gene: TRBJ1-3; CDR3 protein: CASRTGSSGNTIYF; CDR3 DNA: TGTGCCAGCAGGACAGGGTCATCTGGAAACACCATATATTTT
D gene: TRBD2; clone size: NA; V gene: TRBV7-2; J gene: TRBJ2-3; CDR3 protein: CASSFQRGTTDTQYF; CDR3 DNA: TGTGCCAGCAGCTTCCAGCGGGGGACCACAGATACGCAGTATTTT
D gene: TRBD1; clone size: NA; V gene: TRBV7-9; J gene: TRBJ1-1; CDR3 protein: CASSLPTGVTEAFF; CDR3 DNA: TGTGCCAGCAGCTTACCCACAGGGGTCACTGAAGCTTTCTTT
D gene: TRBD2; clone size: NA; V gene: TRBV2; J gene: TRBJ2-3; CDR3 protein: CAISTSGTSSTDTQYF; CDR3 DNA: TGTGCCATCTCGACTAGCGGCACCTCTAGCACAGATACGCAGTATTTT
D gene: NA; clone size: NA; V gene: TRBV18; J gene: TRBJ2-7; CDR3 protein: CASSQRFGGGTRAYEQYF; CDR3 DNA: TGTGCCAGCTCACAGCGATTTGGCGGCGGTACACGGGCCTACGAGCAGTACTTC
D gene: TRBD2; clone size: NA; V gene: TRBV7-2; J gene: TRBJ2-3; CDR3 protein: CASSSSGSTDTQYF; CDR3 DNA: TGTGCCAGCAGTTCGAGCGGGAGTACTGATACGCAGTATTTT
D gene: TRBD1; clone size: NA; V gene: TRBV5-4; J gene: TRBJ1-1; CDR3 protein: CASSLSGQGQYGAFF; CDR3 DNA: TGTGCCAGCAGCTTGTCGGGACAGGGGCAATATGGAGCTTTCTTT
D gene: NA; clone size: NA; V gene: TRBV9; J gene: TRBJ1-4; CDR3 protein: CASSVSGIGRDEKLFF; CDR3 DNA: TGTGCCAGCAGCGTCTCCGGGATCGGGAGGGATGAAAAACTGTTTTTT
D gene: TRBD2; clone size: NA; V gene: TRBV5-1; J gene: TRBJ2-1; CDR3 protein: CASSFKREGGDEQFF; CDR3 DNA: TGCGCCAGCAGCTTCAAGCGGGAGGGTGGAGATGAGCAGTTCTTC
D gene: NA; clone size: NA; V gene: TRBV7-2; J gene: TRBJ1-1; CDR3 protein: CASSSRGWDTEAFF; CDR3 DNA: TGTGCCAGCAGCTCCAGGGGTTGGGACACTGAAGCTTTCTTT
D gene: NA; clone size: NA; V gene: TRBV7-8; J gene: TRBJ1-5; CDR3 protein: CASSLDHSNQPQHF; CDR3 DNA: TGTGCCAGCAGCTTAGATCATAGCAATCAGCCCCAGCATTTT
D gene: NA; clone size: NA; V gene: TRBV25-1; J gene: TRBJ1-1; CDR3 protein: CASSGSGRGLEAFF; CDR3 DNA: TGTGCCAGCAGTGGGTCTGGCCGCGGGCTTGAAGCTTTCTTT
D gene: NA; clone size: NA; V gene: TRBV6-1; J gene: TRBJ2-7; CDR3 protein: CASSARDEQYF; CDR3 DNA: TGTGCCAGCAGTGCCAGGGACGAGCAGTACTTC
D gene: NA; clone size: NA; V gene: TRBV29-1; J gene: TRBJ1-2; CDR3 protein: CSVSPTLRYGYTF; CDR3 DNA: TGCAGCGTCAGCCCGACATTGCGCTATGGCTACACCTTC
D gene: NA; clone size: NA; V gene: TRBV6-6; J gene: TRBJ2-1; CDR3 protein: CASRDGLYPTYNEQFF; CDR3 DNA: TGTGCCAGCAGGGACGGACTGTACCCGACTTACAATGAGCAGTTCTTC
D gene: NA; clone size: NA; V gene: TRBV4-2; J gene: TRBJ1-2; CDR3 protein: CASSQVGDGNGYTF; CDR3 DNA: TGTGCCAGCAGCCAAGTAGGGGATGGCAATGGCTACACCTTC
D gene: TRBD2; clone size: NA; V gene: TRBV6-6; J gene: TRBJ2-7; CDR3 protein: CATRLAGVYEQYF; CDR3 DNA: TGTGCCACCAGACTAGCGGGGGTTTACGAGCAGTACTTC